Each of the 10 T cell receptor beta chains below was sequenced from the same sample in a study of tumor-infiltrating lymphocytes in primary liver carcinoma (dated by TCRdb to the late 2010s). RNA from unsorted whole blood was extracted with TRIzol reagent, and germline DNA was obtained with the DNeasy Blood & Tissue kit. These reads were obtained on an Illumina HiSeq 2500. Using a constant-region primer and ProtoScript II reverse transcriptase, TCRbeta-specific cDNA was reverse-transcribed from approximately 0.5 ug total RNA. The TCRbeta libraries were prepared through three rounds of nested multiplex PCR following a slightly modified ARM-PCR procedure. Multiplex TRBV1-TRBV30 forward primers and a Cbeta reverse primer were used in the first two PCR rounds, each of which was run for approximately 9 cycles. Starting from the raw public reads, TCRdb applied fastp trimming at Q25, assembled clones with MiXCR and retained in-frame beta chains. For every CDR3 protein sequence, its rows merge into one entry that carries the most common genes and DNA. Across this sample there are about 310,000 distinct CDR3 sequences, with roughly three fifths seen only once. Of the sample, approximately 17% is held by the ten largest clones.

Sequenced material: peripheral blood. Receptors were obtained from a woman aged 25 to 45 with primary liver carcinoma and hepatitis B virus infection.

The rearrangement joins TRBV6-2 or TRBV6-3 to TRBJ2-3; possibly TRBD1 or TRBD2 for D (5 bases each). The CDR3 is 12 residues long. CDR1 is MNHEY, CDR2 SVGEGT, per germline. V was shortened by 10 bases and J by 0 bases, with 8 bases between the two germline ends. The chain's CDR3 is CANRTSTDTQYF. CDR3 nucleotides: TGTGCCAACAGGACTAGCACAGATACGCAGTATTTT.

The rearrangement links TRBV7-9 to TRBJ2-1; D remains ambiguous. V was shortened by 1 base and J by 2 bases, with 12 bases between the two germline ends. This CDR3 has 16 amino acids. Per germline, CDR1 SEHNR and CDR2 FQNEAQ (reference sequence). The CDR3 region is CASSLERRATYNEQFF. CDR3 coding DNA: TGTGCCAGCAGCTTAGAAAGGAGAGCAACCTACAATGAGCAGTTCTTC.

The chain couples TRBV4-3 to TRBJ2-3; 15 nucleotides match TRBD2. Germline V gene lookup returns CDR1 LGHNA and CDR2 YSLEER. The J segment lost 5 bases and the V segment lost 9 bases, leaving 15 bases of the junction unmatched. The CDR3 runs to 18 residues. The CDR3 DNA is TGCGCCAGGAGCGCAGGACTAGCGGGAGGGCCTGTTGGAGATACGCAGTATTTT. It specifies CARSAGLAGGPVGDTQYF.

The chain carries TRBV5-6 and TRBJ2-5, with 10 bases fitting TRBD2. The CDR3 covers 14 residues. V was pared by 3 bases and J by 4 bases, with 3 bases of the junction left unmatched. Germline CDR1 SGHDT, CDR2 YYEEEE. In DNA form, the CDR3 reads TGTGCCAGCAGCTCGGGACTAGCGTTAGAGACCCAGTACTTC. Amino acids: CASSSGLALETQYF.

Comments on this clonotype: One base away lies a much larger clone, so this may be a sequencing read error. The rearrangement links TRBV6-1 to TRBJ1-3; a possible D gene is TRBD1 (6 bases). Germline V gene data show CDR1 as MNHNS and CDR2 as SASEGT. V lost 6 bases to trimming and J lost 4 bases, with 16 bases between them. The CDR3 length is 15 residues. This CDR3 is CASRAGSGDGNTIYF. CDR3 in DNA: TGTGCCAGCAGAGCCGGGTCAGGGGACGGAAACACCATATATTTT.

CDR3 nucleotide sequence: TGTGCCAGCAGTCTTTCGCAACTCCTTTACTTC. It codes for CASSLSQLLYF. The chain employs TRBV6-5 and TRBJ2-5; D is unclear. The CDR3 covers 11 residues. Germline lookup yields CDR1 MNHEY and CDR2 SVGAGI. The germline V and J ends were trimmed by 5 bases and 14 bases, with 15 bases remaining between them.

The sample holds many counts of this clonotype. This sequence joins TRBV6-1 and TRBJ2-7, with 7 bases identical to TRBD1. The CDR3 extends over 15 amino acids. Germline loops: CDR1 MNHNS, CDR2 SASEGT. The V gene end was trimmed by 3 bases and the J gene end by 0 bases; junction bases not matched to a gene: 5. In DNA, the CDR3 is TGTGCCAGCAGTGAGAACAGGGGAAGCTCCTACGAGCAGTACTTC. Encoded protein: CASSENRGSSYEQYF.

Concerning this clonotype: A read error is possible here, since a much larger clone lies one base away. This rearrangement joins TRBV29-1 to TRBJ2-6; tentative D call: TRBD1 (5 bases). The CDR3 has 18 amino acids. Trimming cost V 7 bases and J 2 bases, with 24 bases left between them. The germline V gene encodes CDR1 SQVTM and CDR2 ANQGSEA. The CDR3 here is CSARLGATNYAGANVLTF. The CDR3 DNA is TGCAGCGCCCGTCTAGGGGCAACGAACTACGCTGGGGCCAACGTCCTGACTTTC.

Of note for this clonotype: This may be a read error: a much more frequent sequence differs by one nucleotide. DNA for the CDR3: TGTGCCAGCACGTTTCAGGGACACACGCTGAACACTGAAGCTTTCTTT. Protein sequence: CASTFQGHTLNTEAFF. The J gene is TRBJ1-1, the V gene TRBV6-2 or TRBV6-3, with D possibly being TRBD1 (6 bases). V lost 7 bases and J lost 0, with 18 bases in between. CDR3 length: 16 residues. Germline V gene sequence: CDR1 MNHEY, CDR2 SVGEGT.

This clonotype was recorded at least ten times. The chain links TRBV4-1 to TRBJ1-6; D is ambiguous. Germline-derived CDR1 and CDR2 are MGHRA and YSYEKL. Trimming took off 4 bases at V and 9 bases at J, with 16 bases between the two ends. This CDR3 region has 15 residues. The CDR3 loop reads CASSLWATSSSPLHF. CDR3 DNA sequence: TGCGCCAGCAGCCTTTGGGCCACCTCCAGTTCACCCCTCCACTTT.